The 3 T cell receptor beta chains below come from one sample, sequenced in a study of T cell responses to AZD1222 COVID-19 vaccine. Sequencing was performed with immunoSEQ multiplex PCR; in TCRdb, only in-frame clones are kept and a portion is missing. Of approximately 120,000 clones listed, over 85% are singletons. Material: peripheral blood, obtained on day 0 of AZD1222 vaccination. These receptors came from an adult in good health.

The chain is built from TRBV28 and TRBJ2-2; 7 bases agree with TRBD2. Germline V gene sequence: CDR1 MDHEN, CDR2 SYDVKM. CDR3 length equals 16 residues. V dropped 6 bases and J dropped 5; count of bases not matched to a gene: 12. The CDR3 spells CASSPMKGLWTGELFF. The DNA of the CDR3 is TGTGCCAGCAGCCCCATGAAGGGACTATGGACCGGGGAGCTGTTTTTT. Full variable domain (outside the CDR3, taken from reference TRBV28 and TRBJ2-2): DVKVTQSSRYLVKRTGEKVFLECVQDMDHENMFWYRQDPGLGLRLIYFSYDVKMKEKGDIPEGYSVSREKKERFSLILESASTNQTSMYLCASSPMKGLWTGELFFGEGSRLTVL.

The CDR3 protein is CASSFRTANTEAFF. The CDR3 nucleotides are TGTGCCAGCAGTTTTCGGACAGCGAACACTGAAGCTTTCTTT. The chain has TRBV28 and TRBJ1-1; tentatively, D is TRBD1 (6 bases). Germline-derived CDR1 and CDR2 are MDHEN and SYDVKM. CDR3 length: 14 amino acids. The V gene lost 3 bases and the J gene lost 1 base, with 9 bases spanning the gap.

This clone appeared once. The rearrangement links TRBV28 to TRBJ1-5; 7 bases are a match to TRBD1. The CDR3 has 15 residues. V was clipped by 7 bases and J by 2 bases; unmatched bases: 8. The germline CDR1 and CDR2 sequences are MDHEN and SYDVKM. The CDR3 sequence: CASIQGGARNQPQHF. CDR3 coding DNA: TGTGCCAGCATTCAAGGGGGCGCCCGCAATCAGCCCCAGCATTTT.